A selection of T cell receptor beta chains follows, all from one sample in a study of blood T cell repertoires in COVID-19. Data came from immunoSEQ multiplex PCR; TCRdb stores just in-frame clones and leaves some out. Of about 180,000 clones listed, around 88% are singletons. The source material was peripheral blood. The receptors derive from a woman aged 30 to 39 with acute or convalescent COVID-19. Each CDR3 is given with its conserved first and last residue. The order of the fields is CDR3 protein, J gene, D gene, V gene. A D gene is named only where the DNA matches it firmly.

CDR3: CASSVEVGELFF; J: TRBJ2-2; D: .; V: TRBV2
CDR3: CASSRTGGQFF; J: TRBJ2-1; D: .; V: TRBV28
CDR3: CASSFRVYEQYF; J: TRBJ2-7; D: .; V: TRBV28
CDR3: CASSQTSGYNEQFF; J: TRBJ2-1; D: TRBD2; V: TRBV14
CDR3: CASSAWTTGTSNEQFF; J: TRBJ2-1; D: .; V: TRBV7-7
CDR3: CATSRDLTRAGSYNEQFF; J: TRBJ2-1; D: .; V: TRBV15
CDR3: CASSQEWTHQETQYF; J: TRBJ2-5; D: .; V: TRBV3-1/TRBV3-2
CDR3: CASSWGQSYEQYF; J: TRBJ2-7; D: TRBD1; V: TRBV5-4
CDR3: CASRLEGGKLFF; J: TRBJ1-4; D: .; V: TRBV6-5
CDR3: CASSVDSGLRGYTF; J: TRBJ1-2; D: .; V: TRBV9
CDR3: CASSFGAGSENEQFF; J: TRBJ2-1; D: .; V: TRBV9
CDR3: CASSLFADTQYF; J: TRBJ2-3; D: .; V: TRBV11-2
CDR3: CASSESGSIQPQHF; J: TRBJ1-5; D: .; V: TRBV2
CDR3: CASSHPTGGCSPGNTEAFF; J: TRBJ1-1; D: .; V: TRBV23-1
CDR3: CSVRTGVETQYF; J: TRBJ2-5; D: .; V: TRBV29-1
CDR3: CASSPLGVLDTGELFF; J: TRBJ2-2; D: .; V: TRBV28
CDR3: CATMGAGVKFDEQFF; J: TRBJ2-1; D: TRBD2; V: TRBV15
CDR3: CASSWTPGFGAFF; J: TRBJ1-1; D: .; V: TRBV6-5
CDR3: CASSLAGQGNQPQHF; J: TRBJ1-5; D: .; V: TRBV5-1
CDR3: CASSISNQNNEQFF; J: TRBJ2-1; D: .; V: TRBV19
CDR3: CATSDPVGTEAFF; J: TRBJ1-1; D: .; V: TRBV24-1
CDR3: CASSAGTGRETQYF; J: TRBJ2-5; D: TRBD1; V: TRBV10-1
CDR3: CASSPSGRATYEQYF; J: TRBJ2-7; D: TRBD2; V: TRBV4-1
CDR3: CASSLGGLYTGELFF; J: TRBJ2-2; D: TRBD2; V: TRBV28
CDR3: CAVLRSNTGELFF; J: TRBJ2-2; D: .; V: TRBV28
CDR3: CASSPGAVNDVFF; J: TRBJ1-1; D: .; V: TRBV3-1/TRBV3-2
CDR3: CATSDAYGELFF; J: TRBJ2-2; D: .; V: TRBV24-1
CDR3: CASSLVRGDTQYF; J: TRBJ2-3; D: .; V: TRBV7-7
CDR3: CASRSTGTGKFSLHF; J: TRBJ1-6; D: TRBD1; V: TRBV6-5
CDR3: CATSRARQDGAGKLFF; J: TRBJ1-4; D: .; V: TRBV15
CDR3: CASSLGELFF; J: TRBJ2-2; D: .; V: TRBV7-9
CDR3: CASSGETSGRRVTGELFF; J: TRBJ2-2; D: TRBD2; V: TRBV7-6
CDR3: CASSRLAPSAGELFF; J: TRBJ2-2; D: .; V: TRBV3-1/TRBV3-2
CDR3: CASSLTSGSGELFF; J: TRBJ2-2; D: TRBD2; V: TRBV5-1
CDR3: CSRDTYEQYF; J: TRBJ2-7; D: .; V: TRBV29-1
CDR3: CASSLDKPGGELFF; J: TRBJ2-2; D: .; V: TRBV5-1
CDR3: CATFNVGAYEQYF; J: TRBJ2-7; D: .; V: TRBV6-5
CDR3: CSVAPGRDSHRKAFF; J: TRBJ1-1; D: TRBD1; V: TRBV29-1
CDR3: CASRSGHLGAFF; J: TRBJ1-1; D: .; V: TRBV25-1
CDR3: CASSHGGLANTGELFF; J: TRBJ2-2; D: .; V: TRBV5-4
CDR3: CASSVSSGSYEQYF; J: TRBJ2-7; D: .; V: TRBV9
CDR3: CASSLLLAGLPNEQFF; J: TRBJ2-1; D: TRBD2; V: TRBV5-5
CDR3: CATTTGWNEQFF; J: TRBJ2-1; D: TRBD1; V: TRBV10-3
CDR3: CASSQGPGINYGYTF; J: TRBJ1-2; D: .; V: TRBV3-1/TRBV3-2
CDR3: CASGKGSSGAFF; J: TRBJ1-1; D: .; V: TRBV6-6
CDR3: CASLGATGATYEQYF; J: TRBJ2-7; D: TRBD1; V: TRBV5-1
CDR3: CASSASPGNSSTDTQYF; J: TRBJ2-3; D: .; V: TRBV7-9